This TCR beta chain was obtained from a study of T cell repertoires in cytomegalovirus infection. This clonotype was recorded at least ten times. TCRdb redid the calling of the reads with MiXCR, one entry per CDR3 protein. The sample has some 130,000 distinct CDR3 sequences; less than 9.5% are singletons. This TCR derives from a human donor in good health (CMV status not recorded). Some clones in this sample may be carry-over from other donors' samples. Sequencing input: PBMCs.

The CDR3 here is CASSTTGPHEQFF. The CDR3 coding sequence is TGTGCCAGCAGTACTACAGGGCCCCATGAGCAGTTCTTC. The V and J genes are TRBV6-5 and TRBJ2-1, with TRBD1 as a possible D gene (6 bases). The CDR3 runs 13 residues. From germline, CDR1 is MNHEY and CDR2 SVGAGI. Between the trimmed V and J ends, which lost 5 bases and 8 bases, there was a span of 13 bases.